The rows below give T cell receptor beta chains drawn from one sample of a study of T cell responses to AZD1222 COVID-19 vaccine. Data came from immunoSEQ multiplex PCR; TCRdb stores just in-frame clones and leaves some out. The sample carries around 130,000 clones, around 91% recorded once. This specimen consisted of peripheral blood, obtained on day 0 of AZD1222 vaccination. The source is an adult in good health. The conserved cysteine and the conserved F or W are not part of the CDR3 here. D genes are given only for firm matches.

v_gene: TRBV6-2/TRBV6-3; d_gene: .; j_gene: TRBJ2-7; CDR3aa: ASSTDGSYSYEQY
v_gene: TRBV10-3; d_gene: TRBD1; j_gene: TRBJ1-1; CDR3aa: AISGGTGGQEMNTEAF
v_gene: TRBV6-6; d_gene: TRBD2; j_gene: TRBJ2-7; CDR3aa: ASGTSGSFLIEQY
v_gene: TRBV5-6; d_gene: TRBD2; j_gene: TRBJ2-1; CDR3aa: ASSASLALIYNEQF
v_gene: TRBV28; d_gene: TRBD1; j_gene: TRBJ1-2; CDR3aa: ASSVAGTVTGYT
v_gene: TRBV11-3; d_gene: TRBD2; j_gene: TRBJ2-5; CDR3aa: ASSLRRGGETQY
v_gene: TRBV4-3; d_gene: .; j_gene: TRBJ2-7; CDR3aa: ASSRTLGRGRADEQY
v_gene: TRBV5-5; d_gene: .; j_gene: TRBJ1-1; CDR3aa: ASSLYPRRDTEAF
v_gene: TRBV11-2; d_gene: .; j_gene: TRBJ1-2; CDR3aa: ASSLERAREGYGYT
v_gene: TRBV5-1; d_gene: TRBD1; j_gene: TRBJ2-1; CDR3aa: ASMATGTYNEQF